The text below deals with one TCR beta chain. The germline CDR1 and CDR2 sequences are PRHDT and FYEKMQ (reference sequence). With V trimmed by 0 bases and J by 3 bases, 1 base remained unmatched. CDR3 length equals 16 residues. In the study's own analysis: Amplification of reference gene primers was used by the study to estimate nucleated cell counts. Clones were read by immunoSEQ multiplex PCR, and TCRdb kept only the in-frame ones, dropping some. V, J and clone size are taken as reported in that table, and D and trimming were inferred from the DNA itself. Of 70,000 to 100,000 clones in the sample, 90% to 95% were seen once. The sample is drawn from a study of blood T cell repertoires in COVID-19. Whole-study context: COVID-19 samples collected from the United States, Italy and Spain covered acute and convalescent phases. The cDNA or gDNA used as material had been derived from T cells, B-cell-depleted T cells, or PBMCs.

The receptor was derived from a man aged 60-69 years with acute or convalescent COVID-19. The chain carries TRBV13 and TRBJ2-2, with 10 bases aligning to TRBD2. Sequenced input: peripheral blood. The CDR3 protein is CASSLGLAGHTGELFF. The DNA for the CDR3 is TGTGCCAGCAGCTTAGGACTAGCGGGACACACCGGGGAGCTGTTTTTT.